The clone carrying this T cell receptor beta chain was found many times. Amplification targeted TCR beta CDR3 regions from RNA transcripts. First-round RT-PCR of the TCR CDR3 relied on the HTBI primer set. Via MiXCR, TCRdb re-called the multiplex PCR reads, giving one row per CDR3 protein. The data hold about 360,000 distinct CDR3 sequences, with roughly 13% observed a single time. This entry is derived from a study of T cells in Graves' hyperthyroidism and ophthalmopathy. The V end was cut by 0 bases, the J end by 4 bases, with 16 bases between. From germline, CDR1 is DFQATT and CDR2 SNEGSKA (reference sequence). This CDR3 is built from 17 residues. Diagnosis rested on symptoms, serum thyroxine and TRAb, thyroid ultrasound, and orbital computed tomography. The authors obtained PBMCs from more than 8 ml of fresh peripheral blood.

The V gene is TRBV20-1, the J gene TRBJ2-6, with D hard to call. The receptor's source is a woman aged 18-35 years with Graves' hyperthyroidism. Specimen: blood. The CDR3 region has the DNA TGCAGTGCTAGAGATCGGGCCAATAGGAAAGGGGCCAACGTCCTGACTTTC. It encodes CSARDRANRKGANVLTF.